This record looks at one TCR beta chain sequence and its context. Generated by immunoSEQ multiplex PCR, the TCRdb table keeps only in-frame clones and is missing some. Of 85,000 to 130,000 clones in the sample, 90% were seen once. The data originate from a study of OX40 agonist ivuxolimab in advanced cancers. The CDR3 loop spans 15 amino acids. Trimming took 4 bases from V and 1 from J; bases not matched to a gene: 4. From germline, CDR1 is SGHAT and CDR2 FQNNGV. The sample consisted of CD4+ or CD8+ T cells sorted from blood, taken in a trial of the OX40 agonist ivuxolimab. The rearrangement links TRBV11-2 to TRBJ1-5; TRBD1 aligns across 7 bases. This TCR derives from an adult with an advanced solid tumor such as melanoma, head and neck, liver or kidney cancer. CDR3 in amino acids: CASSWTGSSNQPQHF. Here the CDR3 DNA reads TGTGCCAGCAGCTGGACAGGTTCGAGCAATCAGCCCCAGCATTTT.